A single sample is the source of the 27 T cell receptor beta chains below, sequenced in a study of Graves' ophthalmopathy and Graves' hyperthyroidism. The authors amplified TCR beta CDR3 regions, and they did so from RNA transcripts for repertoire sequencing. The first round was an RT-PCR with HTBI primers, and the second round was a multiplex PCR. TCRdb passed the multiplex PCR reads through MiXCR, listing each CDR3 protein once. This sample carries about 660,000 distinct CDR3 sequences, approximately 39% of them seen once, and the ten largest clones take more than 3%. What was sequenced was peripheral blood. The receptors here all came from an adult man with Graves' ophthalmopathy.

This clonotype was counted at least ten times. This rearrangement joins TRBV20-1 to TRBJ1-5, with D possibly matching TRBD1 (5 bases). Trimming removed 7 bases from V and 7 bases from J, with 17 bases in between. CDR1 is DFQATT and CDR2 is SNEGSKA in the germline V gene (reference sequence). This CDR3 contains 13 residues. The CDR3 nucleotides read TGCAGTGTCACGGGGGGGGTCAGGCAGCCCCAGCATTTT. Amino acid sequence: CSVTGGVRQPQHF.

This clonotype was detected many times. The V gene is TRBV10-3, the J gene TRBJ2-5, with D possibly matching TRBD1 (6 bases). The germline V gene has CDR1 ENHRY and CDR2 SYGVKD. The CDR3 is made up of 13 amino acids. Trimming removed 6 bases at V and 1 base at J, with 9 bases between. Written as DNA, the CDR3 is TGTGCCATCAGCGGGACACCCCAAGAGACCCAGTACTTC. Residues: CAISGTPQETQYF.

This clonotype occurred many times. V is TRBV15 and J is TRBJ2-7, with TRBD1 matching 9 bases. Trimming cost V 6 bases and J 6 bases; bases outside gene matches: 12. This CDR3 is 15 amino acids long. From germline, CDR1 is LNHNV and CDR2 YYDKDF (reference sequence). CDR3 nucleotide sequence: TGTGCCACCAGACAAACCGGGACAGGGTTCTCCGAGCAGTACTTC. The encoded protein is CATRQTGTGFSEQYF. The full variable domain, in which reference TRBV15 and TRBJ2-7 provide the parts outside the CDR3, is DAMVIQNPRYQVTQFGKPVTLSCSQTLNHNVMYWYQQKSSQAPKLLFHYYDKDFNNEADTPDNFQSRRPNTSFCFLDIRSPGLGDTAMYLCATRQTGTGFSEQYFGPGTRLTVT.

The V call is TRBV25-1, the J call TRBJ1-4; 7 nucleotides match TRBD1. The CDR3 is made up of 14 amino acids. After removal of 7 bases from V and 7 bases from J, the junction contained 9 bases not matched to a gene. Germline V gives CDR1 MGHDK, CDR2 SYGVNS. As DNA, the CDR3 is TGTGCCAGCAAGGGGGCAAGAGTGAGTGAAAAACTGTTTTTT. Amino acids: CASKGARVSEKLFF.

About this clonotype: With a much larger clone just one base away, this may be a read error. This chain joins TRBV2 and TRBJ1-1; D gene unclear. Germline assignment: CDR1 SNHLY and CDR2 FYNNEI. This CDR3 comprises 12 residues. CDR3 sequence: CVSRLGYTEAFF. CDR3 nucleotide sequence: TGTGTCAGCCGGTTGGGTTACACTGAAGCTTTCTTT.

In this sample, this clonotype turned up many times. The chain combines TRBV19 with TRBJ2-7; weak D call: TRBD1 (5 bases). Germline values: CDR1 LNHDA, CDR2 SQIVND (reference sequence). The CDR3 runs 11 residues. Trimming took off 5 bases at V and 7 bases at J, with 9 bases between the two ends. CDR3 sequence reads: CASSAQGEQYF. DNA of the CDR3: TGTGCCAGTAGTGCCCAGGGTGAGCAGTACTTC.

This chain connects TRBV10-3 to TRBJ2-7; the D gene is possibly TRBD1 (5 bases). The V end was cut by 3 bases, the J end by 7 bases, with 10 bases between. CDR3 length: 12 residues. Germline V gene sequence: CDR1 ENHRY, CDR2 SYGVKD. As DNA, the CDR3 is TGTGCCATCAGTGACTCCAACAGGGAGCAGTACTTC. It is translated as CAISDSNREQYF.

This chain links TRBV6-6 with TRBJ2-2; D unclear. Between the trimmed V and J ends, which lost 0 bases and 1 base, there was a span of 6 bases. There are 15 residues in the CDR3. Germline CDR1 MNHNY, CDR2 SVGAGI (reference sequence). The CDR3 DNA sequence: TGTGCCAGCAGTTACTCGACAAGGAACACCGGGGAGCTGTTTTTT. Its protein is CASSYSTRNTGELFF.

CDR3 residues: CASSAGTGEKLFF. CDR3 DNA sequence: TGTGCCAGCAGCGCGGGGACAGGCGAAAAACTGTTTTTT. The chain is built from TRBV9 and TRBJ1-4; TRBD1 matches at 8 bases. With V trimmed by 3 bases and J by 8 bases, 3 bases remained unmatched. The CDR3 loop spans 13 amino acids. Germline-derived CDR1 and CDR2 are SGDLS and YYNGEE.

This clonotype has ten or more counts. The chain couples TRBV5-7 to TRBJ2-6; no clear D. TRBV5-7 is flagged as an ORF with uncertain function. Deletions cut 5 bases from V and 0 bases from J, with 6 bases between. This CDR3 region has 14 residues. The CDR3 nucleotides are TGTGCCAGCAGGTACAGCTCTGGGGCCAACGTCCTGACTTTC. Translating it yields CASRYSSGANVLTF.

Regarding this clonotype: Because it lacks the conserved phenylalanine or tryptophan at the end, this CDR3 is likely a read error. No DNA is shown, since the ends of the CDR3 on it are uncertain; the CDR3 is the one TCRdb lists. V and J are TRBV10-3 and TRBJ1-4. The CDR3 is 8 amino acids long, termini counted. Germline CDR1 is ENHRY and CDR2 is SYGVKD. The CDR3: CAISEAST.

The table lists this clonotype with a count of one. The chain couples TRBV12-3 or TRBV12-4 to TRBJ1-1; 7 nucleotides match TRBD1. The CDR3 is 16 amino acids. V trimming: 6 bases; J trimming: 0 bases; junction bases outside the gene matches: 10. The CDR3 loop is CASRRAGGTMNTEAFF. CDR3 DNA sequence: TGTGCCAGCAGACGGGCAGGGGGGACCATGAACACTGAAGCTTTCTTT.

The chain employs TRBV7-2 and TRBJ2-5; possibly TRBD2 for D (5 bases). The CDR3 sequence is 16 residues long. Trimming cost V 6 bases and J 4 bases, with 21 bases left between them. Germline loops: CDR1 SGHTA, CDR2 FQGNSA. Written as DNA, the CDR3 is TGTGCCAGCAGTTTATTTCCACCCGGAGGAGGAGAGACCCAGTACTTC. Translation: CASSLFPPGGGETQYF.

This clonotype came up once. The rearrangement joins TRBV25-1 to TRBJ1-2; tentatively, D is TRBD1 (5 bases). CDR3 size: 17 residues. The V gene's germline CDR1 is MGHDK and CDR2 SYGVNS. The ends were cut back, 8 bases at V and 1 base at J, with 23 bases in the middle. CDR3 sequence: CASSPSMIGTVNYGYTF. CDR3 in DNA: TGTGCCAGCTCACCATCAATGATAGGGACCGTTAACTATGGCTACACCTTC.

Concerning this clonotype: A clone one base away is much larger, so this may be a read error. No conserved phenylalanine or tryptophan ends this CDR3, so it is likely a read error. The V and J genes are TRBV11-1 and TRBJ2-7; D is unresolved. Trimming left V 5 bases short and J 2 bases short, with 13 bases between. The CDR3 contains 14 residues. The germline V gene has CDR1 SGHAT and CDR2 FQDESV (reference sequence). In DNA form, the CDR3 reads TGTGCCAGCAGCCGTCGGGTGGCCACCTACGAGCAGTACTAC. Its protein is CASSRRVATYEQYY.

In regard to this clonotype: This may be a read error, as it is one base from a much larger clone. The chain recombines TRBV12-3 or TRBV12-4 with TRBJ2-1; 10 positions match TRBD2. The CDR3 has 15 amino acids. The trim removed 8 bases at V and 1 base at J, leaving 5 bases unmatched. CDR3 in amino acids: CASGPSGSSYNEQFF. DNA for the CDR3: TGTGCCAGCGGACCTAGCGGGAGTTCCTACAATGAGCAGTTCTTC.

The chain couples TRBV15 to TRBJ1-5; perhaps TRBD1 as D (5 bases). This CDR3 region has 15 residues. Germline V gene lookup returns CDR1 LNHNV and CDR2 YYDKDF (reference sequence). V was trimmed by 0 bases and J by 13 bases, leaving 19 bases between them. CDR3 sequence (DNA): TGTGCCACCAGCAGAGATCCGGGGCAGACAAGAGCACAGCATTTT. Translation: CATSRDPGQTRAQHF.

CDR3: CASTGDDEQFF. The CDR3 nucleotides read TGTGCCAGCACGGGTGACGATGAGCAGTTCTTC. The rearrangement uses TRBV11-1 and TRBJ2-1; no clear D gene. Trimming removed 7 bases from V and 8 bases from J, with 9 bases in between. Germline V CDR1 and CDR2: SGHAT, FQDESV (reference sequence). The CDR3 totals 11 residues. Complete variable domain (other parts from reference TRBV11-1 and TRBJ2-1): EAEVAQSPRYKITEKSQAVAFWCDPISGHATLYWYRQILGQGPELLVQFQDESVVDDSQLPKDRFSAERLKGVDSTLKIQPAELGDSAMYLCASTGDDEQFFGPGTRLTVL.

The chain joins TRBV25-1 to TRBJ2-5; D unresolved. This CDR3 region has 13 residues. Between the trimmed V and J ends, which lost 4 bases and 3 bases, there was a span of 9 bases. Germline CDR1 is MGHDK and CDR2 is SYGVNS. This CDR3 reads CASSGGEKETQYF. CDR3 nucleotide sequence: TGTGCCAGCAGTGGAGGTGAAAAAGAGACCCAGTACTTC.

The gene calls are TRBV10-3 and TRBJ2-5; D is tentatively TRBD1 or TRBD2 (5 bases each). Germline loops: CDR1 ENHRY, CDR2 SYGVKD. Trimming removed 8 bases at V and 5 bases at J, with 9 bases between. The CDR3 runs to 11 residues. The CDR3 sequence is CAIRGLETQYF. The CDR3 DNA follows: TGTGCCATCCGGGGCCTCGAGACCCAGTACTTC.

About this clonotype: Since no conserved phenylalanine or tryptophan closes the CDR3, a read error is the likely cause. J is TRBJ2-5 and V is TRBV12-3 or TRBV12-4, with 13 bases that match TRBD2. Unmatched junction bases numbered 4, after V lost 5 bases and J lost 4 bases. The CDR3 is 15 amino acids. The CDR3 nucleotides read TGTGCCAGCAGTCAACTAGCGGGAGGGCGAGAGACCCAGTACGTC. Encoded protein: CASSQLAGGRETQYV.

The V gene is TRBV9, the J gene TRBJ2-5; 7 bases fit TRBD1. V lost 0 bases, J lost 4 bases, and 6 bases stayed unmatched. There are 15 residues in the CDR3. Germline V gene lookup returns CDR1 SGDLS and CDR2 YYNGEE. The CDR3 region is CASSVGQGVIETQYF. Written as DNA, the CDR3 is TGTGCCAGCAGCGTAGGGCAGGGGGTCATAGAGACCCAGTACTTC. The full variable domain, rest sourced from reference TRBV9 and TRBJ2-5, is DSGVTQTPKHLITATGQRVTLRCSPRSGDLSVYWYQQSLDQGLQFLIQYYNGEERAKGNILERFSAQQFPDLHSELNLSSLELGDSALYFCASSVGQGVIETQYFGPGTRLLVL.

This clonotype has ten or more counts. The chain employs TRBV7-9 and TRBJ2-2; 10 nucleotides agree with TRBD1. CDR1 is SEHNR, CDR2 FQNEAQ, per germline (reference sequence). J lost 3 bases, V lost 4 bases, and 11 bases had no gene match. The CDR3 spans 18 residues. The CDR3 DNA follows: TGTGCCAGCAGCTCTGGCACCGTGGGGACAGGGGACACCGGGGAGCTGTTTTTT. It specifies CASSSGTVGTGDTGELFF.

This clonotype appeared many times. V usage is TRBV5-1 and J usage is TRBJ1-2; no firm D call. The CDR3 covers 14 residues. Looked up from germline, CDR1 is SGHRS and CDR2 is YFSETQ. Trimming removed 1 base from V and 4 bases from J, with 11 bases in between. Here the CDR3 reads CASSLSEDLYGYTF. The CDR3 bases are TGCGCCAGCAGCTTGAGTGAGGACCTCTATGGCTACACCTTC.

The chain combines TRBV2 with TRBJ2-7; 7 positions agree with TRBD1. Germline CDR1 reads SNHLY; CDR2 reads FYNNEI. CDR3 size: 13 residues. Trimming took 6 bases from V and 6 from J; bases not matched to a gene: 8. The CDR3 loop reads CASRGQVASEQYF. CDR3 DNA: TGTGCCAGCAGAGGACAGGTCGCTTCCGAGCAGTACTTC.

A few counts support this clonotype. This sequence joins TRBV4-2 and TRBJ2-5; a weak D match, TRBD2 (5 bases). The CDR3 totals 16 residues. V lost 0 bases and J lost 5, with 16 bases in between. Germline CDR1 and CDR2: LGHNA and YNFKEQ. CDR3 protein: CASSQDLPSRGETQYF. The CDR3 DNA reads as TGTGCCAGCAGCCAAGATCTTCCTAGCCGCGGGGAGACCCAGTACTTC.

The gene calls are TRBV10-3 and TRBJ1-2, with 9 bases aligning to TRBD1. Germline V gene data show CDR1 as ENHRY and CDR2 as SYGVKD. The V segment lost 3 bases and the J segment 6 bases; nucleotides outside the gene matches: 8. This CDR3 spans 15 amino acids. This CDR3 reads CAISDPGQGLDGYTF. In DNA, the CDR3 is TGTGCCATCAGTGACCCCGGACAGGGGTTAGATGGCTACACCTTC.